This TCR beta chain appears in the sequencing data of a study of vaccination and CD4 T cells after COVID-19. Between the trimmed V and J ends, which lost 4 bases and 6 bases, there was a span of 7 bases. Per the germline V gene, CDR1 is MNHEY and CDR2 is SVGEGT. This CDR3 spans 11 amino acids. Researchers used the Oncomine TCR Beta short-read assay to sequence DNA from cultured CD4+ T cells. Using its own MiXCR run on the PCR reads, TCRdb lists one record per CDR3 protein. The sample has about 19,000 distinct CDR3 sequences, 48% seen once. In this sample, this clonotype turned up a few times. Its target is unknown. The treatment denotes: approximately nine-day PBMC culture with coronavirus spike peptide pools or control peptides (ViraFEST assay).

The specimen was CD4+ T cells from blood, cultured in vitro, collected after SARS-CoV-2 vaccination. The chain employs TRBV6-2 or TRBV6-3 and TRBJ2-7; tentative D call: TRBD1 (5 bases). This clonotype was obtained from a human donor who had recovered from COVID-19. The CDR3 DNA follows: TGTGCCAGCAGTTCAGGGCGCGAGCAGTACTTC. Encoded protein: CASSSGREQYF.